The 5 T cell receptor beta chains below all came from one sample that was sequenced in a study of cytomegalovirus exposure and HLA in healthy donors. The PCR ran on 60 Vbeta and 13 Jbeta primers. Clones were sequenced by immunoSEQ multiplex PCR, and TCRdb holds only the in-frame ones, with some missing. Of about 130,000 clones listed, about 15% are singletons. The sample consisted of PBMCs. These TCRs come from a female donor in good health and CMV-seropositive.

The rearrangement uses TRBV4-3 and TRBJ1-2; tentative D call: TRBD1 (6 bases). Germline lookup yields CDR1 LGHNA and CDR2 YSLEER. CDR3 length: 14 amino acids. V lost 1 base and J 4 bases, leaving 10 bases between the germline ends. This CDR3 reads CASSQAGALYGYTF. CDR3 bases: TGCGCCAGCAGCCAAGCAGGGGCCCTCTATGGCTACACCTTC.

This clone was seen only a few times. The chain links TRBV9 to TRBJ2-1; possibly TRBD1 for D (5 bases). Germline assignment: CDR1 SGDLS and CDR2 YYNGEE. With 0 bases removed from V and 1 base from J, the gap between germline ends came to 8 bases. The CDR3 has 15 amino acids. CDR3 residues: CASSVDQGSYNEQFF. The CDR3, as DNA: TGTGCCAGCAGCGTAGATCAGGGTTCCTACAATGAGCAGTTCTTC.

This clone was seen more than once but under ten times. The chain links TRBV4-3 to TRBJ2-2; D might be TRBD1 (5 bases). Germline V lookup: CDR1 LGHNA, CDR2 YSLEER. CDR3 length: 16 residues. V was trimmed by 4 bases and J by 1 base, leaving 13 bases between them. The DNA of the CDR3 is TGCGCCAGCAGCCTCGGACACCCCAAGAACACCGGGGAGCTGTTTTTT. The encoded protein is CASSLGHPKNTGELFF.

This clone was observed a few times. The rearrangement joins TRBV5-1 to TRBJ2-7; 10 bases align to TRBD1. The V segment lost 0 bases and the J segment 4 bases; nucleotides outside the gene matches: 7. This CDR3 spans 16 amino acids. Germline-derived CDR1 and CDR2 are SGHRS and YFSETQ. CDR3 amino acids: CASSLAGQGVLYEQYF. CDR3 bases: TGCGCCAGCAGCTTGGCCGGACAGGGGGTTCTGTACGAGCAGTACTTC.

The chain employs TRBV25-1 and TRBJ2-7, with TRBD2 as a possible D gene (6 bases). The germline V gene encodes CDR1 MGHDK and CDR2 SYGVNS. The CDR3 loop spans 14 amino acids. V lost 4 bases and J lost 3, with 13 bases in between. The CDR3 DNA sequence: TGTGCCAGCAGTGGGATAGCGGAATACTACGAGCAGTACTTC. Translated, it gives CASSGIAEYYEQYF.